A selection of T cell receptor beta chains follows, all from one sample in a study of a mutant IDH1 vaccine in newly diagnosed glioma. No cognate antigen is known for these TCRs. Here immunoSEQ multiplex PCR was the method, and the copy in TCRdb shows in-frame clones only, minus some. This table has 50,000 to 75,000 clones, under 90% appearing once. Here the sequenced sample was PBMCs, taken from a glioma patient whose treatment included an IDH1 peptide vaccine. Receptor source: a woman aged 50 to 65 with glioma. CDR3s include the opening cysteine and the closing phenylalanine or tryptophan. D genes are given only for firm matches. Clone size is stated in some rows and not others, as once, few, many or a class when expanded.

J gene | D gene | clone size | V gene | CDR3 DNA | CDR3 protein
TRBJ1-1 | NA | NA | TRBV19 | TGTGCCAGTAACTATTGGGGGGGCCATACTGAAGCTTTCTTT | CASNYWGGHTEAFF
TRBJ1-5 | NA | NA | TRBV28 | TGTGCCAGCAGTTTCACACCACAGGGCGCTCAGCCCCAGCATTTT | CASSFTPQGAQPQHF
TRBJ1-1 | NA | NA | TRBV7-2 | TGTGCCAGCAGCTTCCAGGCTAAGGTGAACACTGAAGCTTTCTTT | CASSFQAKVNTEAFF
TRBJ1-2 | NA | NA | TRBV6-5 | TGTGCCACCAGGCCCGGGGGGAACTATGGCTACACCTTC | CATRPGGNYGYTF
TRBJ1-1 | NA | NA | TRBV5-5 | TGTGCCAGCAGCTTTCGGTCAGGGAACACTGAAGCTTTCTTT | CASSFRSGNTEAFF
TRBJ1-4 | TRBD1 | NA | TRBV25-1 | TGTGCCAGCAGTGGCCCGGGACAGGGCCCAACTAATGAAAAACTGTTTTTT | CASSGPGQGPTNEKLFF
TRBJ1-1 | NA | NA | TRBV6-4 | TGTGCCAGCAGTGTCGGAGGGCGCCGGGGTGAAGCTTTCTTT | CASSVGGRRGEAFF
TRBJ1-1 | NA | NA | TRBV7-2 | TGTGCCAGCAGCTTACTGGCTGCCGAAGCTTTCTTT | CASSLLAAEAFF
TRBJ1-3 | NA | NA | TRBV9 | TGTGCCAGCAGCTTCCGCATGGAGGCAAACACCATATATTTT | CASSFRMEANTIYF
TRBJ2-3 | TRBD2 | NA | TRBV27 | TGTGCCAGCAGTCTAATAGCGGGGGGAACAGATACGCAGTATTTT | CASSLIAGGTDTQYF
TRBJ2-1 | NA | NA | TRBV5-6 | TGTGCCAGCAGCCTAAGGGCAGGATCCGATGAGCAGTTCTTC | CASSLRAGSDEQFF
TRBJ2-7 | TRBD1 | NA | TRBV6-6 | TGTGCCACCATCCCGGGGGACAGGAGCTCCTACGAGCAGTACTTC | CATIPGDRSSYEQYF
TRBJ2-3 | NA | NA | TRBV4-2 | TGTGCCAGCAGCCAAGGGGGTAGTACAGATACGCAGTATTTT | CASSQGGSTDTQYF
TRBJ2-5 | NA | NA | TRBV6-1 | TGTGCCAGCTGGGACCGGACCCTCGGGTTAGAGACCCAGTACTTC | CASWDRTLGLETQYF
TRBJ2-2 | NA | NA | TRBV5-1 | TGCGCCAGCAGAGTGTTTGGCGACACCGGGGAGCTGTTTTTT | CASRVFGDTGELFF
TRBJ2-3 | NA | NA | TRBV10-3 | TGTGCCATCAGTGAGTCCGGCACAGATACGCAGTATTTT | CAISESGTDTQYF
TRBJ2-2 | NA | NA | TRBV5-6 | TGTGCCAGCACCCTGAACACCGGGGAGCTGTTTTTT | CASTLNTGELFF
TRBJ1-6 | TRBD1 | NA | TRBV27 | TGTGCCAGCAGTCCCCGCCGGACAGGGAAGGCTTCACCCCTCCACTTT | CASSPRRTGKASPLHF
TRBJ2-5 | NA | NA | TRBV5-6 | TGTGCCAGCAGCTTGGCCGGCGGTACGAGGGACCAAGAGACCCAGTACTTC | CASSLAGGTRDQETQYF
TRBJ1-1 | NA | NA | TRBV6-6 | TGTGCCAGCAGTTATAAAATATCAGGATCTAACACTGAAGCTTTCTTT | CASSYKISGSNTEAFF
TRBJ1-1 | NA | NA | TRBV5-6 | TGTGCCAGCAGCTGGGACACGAACACTGAAGCTTTCTTT | CASSWDTNTEAFF
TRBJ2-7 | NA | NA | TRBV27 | TGTGCCAGCAGAAGGGACAATACCTACGAGCAGTACTTC | CASRRDNTYEQYF
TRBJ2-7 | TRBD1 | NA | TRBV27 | TGTGCCAGCAGTTTACTATGGGACAGCTCCTACGAGCAGTACTTC | CASSLLWDSSYEQYF
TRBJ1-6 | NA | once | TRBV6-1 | TGTGCCAGCAGTGCCTCAGAGAGTTCACCCCTCCACTTT | CASSASESSPLHF
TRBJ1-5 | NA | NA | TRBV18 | TGTGCCAGCTCTCCTCTGGGGGGTCAGGGAGGTCAGCCCCAGCATTTT | CASSPLGGQGGQPQHF
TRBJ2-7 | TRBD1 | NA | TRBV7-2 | TGTGCCAGCAGCTTAGAGACAGGGGTTGGCGAGCAGTACTTC | CASSLETGVGEQYF
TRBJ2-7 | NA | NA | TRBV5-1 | TGCGCCAGCAGCTACTCGACAGGTCCCTACGAGCAGTACTTC | CASSYSTGPYEQYF
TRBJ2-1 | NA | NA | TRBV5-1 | TGCGCCAGCAGATACCAGTCTTTGTGGGACAATGAGCAGTTCTTC | CASRYQSLWDNEQFF
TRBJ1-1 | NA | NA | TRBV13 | TGTGCCAGCAGTTGGCCCGAGGGAGGGAACACTGAAGCTTTCTTT | CASSWPEGGNTEAFF
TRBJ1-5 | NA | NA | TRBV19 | TGTGCCAGTAGGGATCCGGGGATCAATCAGCCCCAGCATTTT | CASRDPGINQPQHF
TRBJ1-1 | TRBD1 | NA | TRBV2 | TGTGCCAGCAGTTCGACAGGGTTTACTGAAGCTTTCTTT | CASSSTGFTEAFF
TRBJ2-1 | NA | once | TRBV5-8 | TGTGCCAGCAGCCCTACCCGTTATGAGCAGTTCTTC | CASSPTRYEQFF
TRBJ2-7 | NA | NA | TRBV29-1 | TGCAGCGTTGGAGCGGCAGGGCTTGCGTACGAGCAGTACTTC | CSVGAAGLAYEQYF
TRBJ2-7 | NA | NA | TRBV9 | TGTGCCAGCAGCGCCGGAGACTACTACGAGCAGTACTTC | CASSAGDYYEQYF
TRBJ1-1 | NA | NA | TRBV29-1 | TGCAGGACTATGACGAACACTGAAGCTTTCTTT | CRTMTNTEAFF
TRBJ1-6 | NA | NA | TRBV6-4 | TGTGCCAGCAGTGCGGACTTTAATTCACCCCTCCACTTT | CASSADFNSPLHF
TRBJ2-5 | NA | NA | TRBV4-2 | TGTGCCAGCAGCCGGACGGCGACAGACCAAGAGACCCAGTACTTC | CASSRTATDQETQYF
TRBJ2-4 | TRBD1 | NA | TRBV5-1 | TGCGCCAGCAGCTTGGGACAGGGGGAGGCCAAAAACATTCAGTACTTC | CASSLGQGEAKNIQYF
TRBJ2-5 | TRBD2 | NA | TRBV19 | TGTGCCAGTAGTATATTTAGCGGGGGGGCAGGAGAGACCCAGTACTTC | CASSIFSGGAGETQYF
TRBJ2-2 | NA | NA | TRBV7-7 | TGTGCCAGCAGCTTAGTTGGCATGGGTCGAGGTTTCGGGGAGCTGTTTTTT | CASSLVGMGRGFGELFF
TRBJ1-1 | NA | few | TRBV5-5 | TGTGCCAGCAGCTTGGGCTATCAGGGAGGCACTGAAGCTTTCTTT | CASSLGYQGGTEAFF
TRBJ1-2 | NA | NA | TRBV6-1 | TGTGCCAGCAGGGCAGCAGGGGGCTACACCTTC | CASRAAGGYTF
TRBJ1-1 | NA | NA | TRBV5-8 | TGTGCCAGCAGCTTGGGACAGGTGAACACTGAAGCTTTCTTT | CASSLGQVNTEAFF
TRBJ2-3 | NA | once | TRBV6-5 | TGTGCCAGCAGACCCCCACTCGTGGGCGATACGCAGTATTTT | CASRPPLVGDTQYF
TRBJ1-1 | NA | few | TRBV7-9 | TGTGCCAGCAGGGCCCAGGCCAACACTGAAGCTTTCTTT | CASRAQANTEAFF
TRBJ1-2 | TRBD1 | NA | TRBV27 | TGTGCCAGCAGTTTGGGACAGAACTATGGCTACACCTTC | CASSLGQNYGYTF
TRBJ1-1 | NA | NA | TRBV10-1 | TGCGCCAGCAGTCCCCAGGGAGGGGCGACTGAAGCTTTCTTT | CASSPQGGATEAFF
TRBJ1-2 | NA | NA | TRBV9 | TGTGCCAGCAGCGTAGTAGTTAACTATGGCTACACCTTC | CASSVVVNYGYTF
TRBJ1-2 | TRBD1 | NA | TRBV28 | TGTGCCAGCAGTCCCTCCGGGACAGGCTCCTATGGCTACACCTTC | CASSPSGTGSYGYTF